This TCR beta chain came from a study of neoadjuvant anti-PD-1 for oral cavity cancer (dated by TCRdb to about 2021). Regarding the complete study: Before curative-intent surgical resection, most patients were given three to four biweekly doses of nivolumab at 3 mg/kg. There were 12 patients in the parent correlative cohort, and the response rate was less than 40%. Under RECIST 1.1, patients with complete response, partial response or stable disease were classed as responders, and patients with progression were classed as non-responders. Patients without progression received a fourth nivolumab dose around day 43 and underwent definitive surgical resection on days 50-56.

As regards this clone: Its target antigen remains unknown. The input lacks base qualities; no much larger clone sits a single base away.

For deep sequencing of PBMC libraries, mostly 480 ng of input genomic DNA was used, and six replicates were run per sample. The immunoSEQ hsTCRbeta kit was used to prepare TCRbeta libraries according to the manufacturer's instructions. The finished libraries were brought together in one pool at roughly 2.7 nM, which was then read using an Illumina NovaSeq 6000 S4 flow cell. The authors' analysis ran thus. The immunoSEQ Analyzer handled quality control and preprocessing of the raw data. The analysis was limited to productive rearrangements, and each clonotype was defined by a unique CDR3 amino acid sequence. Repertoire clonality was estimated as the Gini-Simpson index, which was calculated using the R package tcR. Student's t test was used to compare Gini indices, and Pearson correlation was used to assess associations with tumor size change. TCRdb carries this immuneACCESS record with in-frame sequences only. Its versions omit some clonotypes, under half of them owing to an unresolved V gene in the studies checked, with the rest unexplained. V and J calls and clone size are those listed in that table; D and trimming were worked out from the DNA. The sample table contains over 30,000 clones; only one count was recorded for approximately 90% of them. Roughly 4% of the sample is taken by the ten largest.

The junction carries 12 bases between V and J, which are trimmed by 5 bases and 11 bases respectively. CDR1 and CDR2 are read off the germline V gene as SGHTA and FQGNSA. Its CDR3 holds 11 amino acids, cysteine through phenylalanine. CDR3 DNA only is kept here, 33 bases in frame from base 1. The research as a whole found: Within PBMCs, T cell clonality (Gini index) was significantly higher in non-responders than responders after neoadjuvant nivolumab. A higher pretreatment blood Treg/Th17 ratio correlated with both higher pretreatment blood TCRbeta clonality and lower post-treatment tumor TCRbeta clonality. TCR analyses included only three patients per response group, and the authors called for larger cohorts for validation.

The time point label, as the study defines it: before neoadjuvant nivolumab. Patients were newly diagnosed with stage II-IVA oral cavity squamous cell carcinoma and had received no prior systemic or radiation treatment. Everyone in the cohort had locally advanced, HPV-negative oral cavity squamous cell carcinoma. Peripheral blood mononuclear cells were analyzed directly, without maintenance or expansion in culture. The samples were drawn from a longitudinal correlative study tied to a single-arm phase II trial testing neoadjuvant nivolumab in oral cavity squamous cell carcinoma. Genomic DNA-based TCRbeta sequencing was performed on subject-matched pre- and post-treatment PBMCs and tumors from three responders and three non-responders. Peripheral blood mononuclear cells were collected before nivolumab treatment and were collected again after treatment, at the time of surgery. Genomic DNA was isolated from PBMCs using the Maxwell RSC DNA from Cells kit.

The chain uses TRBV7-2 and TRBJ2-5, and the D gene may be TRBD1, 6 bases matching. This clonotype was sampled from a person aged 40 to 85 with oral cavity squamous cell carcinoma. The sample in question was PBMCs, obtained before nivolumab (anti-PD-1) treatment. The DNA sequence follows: TGTGCCAGCAGCACCCGGACAGAACAGTACTTC. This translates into CASSTRTEQYF.